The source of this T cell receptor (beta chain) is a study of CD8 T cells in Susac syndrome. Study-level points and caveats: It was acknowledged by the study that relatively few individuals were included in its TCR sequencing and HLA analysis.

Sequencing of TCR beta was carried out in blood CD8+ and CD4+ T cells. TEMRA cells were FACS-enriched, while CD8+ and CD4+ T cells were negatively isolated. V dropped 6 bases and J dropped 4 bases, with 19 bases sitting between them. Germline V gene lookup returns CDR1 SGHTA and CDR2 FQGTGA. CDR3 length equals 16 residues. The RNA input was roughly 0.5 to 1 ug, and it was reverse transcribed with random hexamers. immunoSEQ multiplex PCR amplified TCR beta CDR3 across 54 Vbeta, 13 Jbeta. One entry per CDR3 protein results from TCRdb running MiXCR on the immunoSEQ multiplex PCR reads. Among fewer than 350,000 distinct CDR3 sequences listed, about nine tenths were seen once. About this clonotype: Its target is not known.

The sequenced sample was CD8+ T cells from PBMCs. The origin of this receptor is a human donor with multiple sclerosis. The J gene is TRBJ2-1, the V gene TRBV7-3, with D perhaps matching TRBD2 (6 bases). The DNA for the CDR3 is TGTGCCAGCAGTTTAGGGAGGCCGGCATCATACAATGAGCAGTTCTTC. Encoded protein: CASSLGRPASYNEQFF.